This T cell receptor beta chain is drawn from a study of neurological immune-mediated disorders (dated by TCRdb to the late 2010s). Turning to the overall study: Using UMI-based sequencing, the study compared peripheral blood TCR-beta repertoires from patients with HTLV-I-associated myelopathy (HAM/TSP), patients with multiple sclerosis, and healthy controls. The 106 TCR-beta libraries covered PBMC samples along with longitudinal samples, technical triplicates, and paired sorted CD4+ and CD8+ T-cell subsets. The cohort included about 70 subjects: some 14 with HAM/TSP, about 34 with multiple sclerosis, and roughly 20 healthy controls. The full study reports these points: The highest TCR clonal expansion was observed in HAM/TSP patients, whereas the lowest was observed in MS patients, even when compared with healthy controls. No identical CDR3 amino acid sequences were found to be shared among expanded clones across subjects, suggesting that TCR-beta repertoires were private in all groups.

Healthy controls were blood bank volunteers in Maryland, USA. Sorted-subset TCR libraries were prepared from about 1 million sorted CD4+ or CD8+ T cells. Peripheral blood was subjected to Ficoll-Hypaque density gradient centrifugation to isolate PBMCs, which were then cryopreserved in liquid nitrogen. The study also sequenced paired sorted CD4+ and CD8+ subsets from healthy controls, HAM/TSP patients and MS patients. cDNA synthesis used template-switch 5'RACE with a primer carrying a 10-nucleotide random unique molecular identifier tagging each TCR transcript. Over 190 million TCR-beta sequences, covering 15-18 subjects, were produced in each sequencing run. Total RNA was extracted with the RNeasy kit. TCR-beta VDJ regions were amplified with primers for the TCR constant region and the 5'RACE anchor, using the KAPA Real-time Library Amplification kit. A first PCR added sample indexes and Illumina adaptors, and a second PCR then raised library yield. After purification with Ampure beads, the TCR product of roughly 650 bp was size-selected on a 2% E-gel SizeSelection system. Before pooling, library quality was checked on a Bioanalyzer, concentration was measured with Qubit, and libraries were quantified with the Kapa Library Quantification kit. Paired-end 2 x 150 bp sequencing of the libraries was performed on an Illumina HiSeq 2500. To increase sequence diversity, roughly 24-31% phiX was spiked into each library pool. In the source study's methods: Quality-filtered reads were processed with the UMI-based MiGEC pipeline, and over 90% of raw TCR sequences were removed by the MiGEC pipeline during error correction. IMGT germline references were used for aligning VDJ genes, and each clonotype was defined as a unique CDR3 amino acid sequence together with its V-J genes. Clonal expansion, Shannon diversity and CDR3 relatedness were evaluated with VDJtools (CalcPairwiseDistances, ClusterSamples), while phylogenetic trees were built in CLCbio workbench. Expanded clones were defined as having at least 8 unique UMIs, based on coefficient-of-variation modelling across technical triplicates. The public sequencing data were trimmed at Q25 with fastp and processed into clonotypes with MiXCR by TCRdb, which kept only in-frame beta chains. Here each entry gathers all rows of one CDR3 protein and keeps the most common genes and DNA. The V and J calls reflect TCRdb's pipeline rather than the authors' work. The sample includes 45,000 or so distinct CDR3 sequences, with roughly 6.3% observed a single time. The ten largest clones take up around 0.6% of the sample.

This clonotype was counted many times. Its antigen remains undetermined. There are no base qualities to consult, and no much larger clone falls within one base. V lost 3 bases and J lost 2 bases, and the count of bases not matched to a germline gene is 5. Including the terminal cysteine and phenylalanine, the CDR3 comprises 15 residues. The entry retains the CDR3 DNA only, 45 bases that are in frame from base 1. The germline V gene provides CDR1 SGHRS and CDR2 YFSETQ. This sequence originates from a middle-aged woman in good health. Source material: CD4+ T cells from blood. Recombination linked TRBV5-1 to TRBJ2-7; TRBD2 matches 10 bases in the middle. The DNA sequence is TGCGCCAGCAGCTCGACTAGCGGGTCTGCCTACGAGCAGTACTTC. It encodes CASSSTSGSAYEQYF. Here the CDR3 is joined to the reference TRBV5-1 and TRBJ2-7 genes, and the full variable domain is: KAGVTQTPRYLIKTRGQQVTLSCSPISGHRSVSWYQQTPGQGLQFLFEYFSETQRNKGNFPGRFSGRQFSNSRSEMNVSTLELGDSALYLCASSSTSGSAYEQYFGPGTRLTVT.